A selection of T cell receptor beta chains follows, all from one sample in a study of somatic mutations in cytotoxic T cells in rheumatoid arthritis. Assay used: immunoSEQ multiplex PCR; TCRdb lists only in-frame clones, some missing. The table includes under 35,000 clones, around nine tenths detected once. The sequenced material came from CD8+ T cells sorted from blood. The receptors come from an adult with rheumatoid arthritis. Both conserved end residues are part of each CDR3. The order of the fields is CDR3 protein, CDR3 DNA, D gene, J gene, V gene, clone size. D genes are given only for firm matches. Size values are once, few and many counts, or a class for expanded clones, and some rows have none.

CDR3 protein: CASSSQTDPPRTYEQYF; CDR3 DNA: TGTGCCAGCAGCTCTCAAACGGACCCACCTAGAACCTACGAGCAGTACTTC; D gene: -; J gene: TRBJ2-7; V gene: TRBV7-9; clone size: -
CDR3 protein: CSVELRGEQYF; CDR3 DNA: TGCAGCGTTGAACTCCGGGGCGAGCAGTACTTC; D gene: -; J gene: TRBJ2-7; V gene: TRBV29-1; clone size: -
CDR3 protein: CASSLFQGPSYEQYF; CDR3 DNA: TGTGCCAGCAGCTTATTCCAGGGGCCCTCCTACGAGCAGTACTTC; D gene: -; J gene: TRBJ2-7; V gene: TRBV7-8; clone size: -
CDR3 protein: CAIQGTSSYEQYF; CDR3 DNA: TGTGCCATTCAGGGGACGAGCTCCTACGAGCAGTACTTC; D gene: -; J gene: TRBJ2-7; V gene: TRBV7-9; clone size: -
CDR3 protein: CASSSSMTLNYGYTF; CDR3 DNA: TGTGCCAGCAGCTCCAGTATGACACTTAACTATGGCTACACCTTC; D gene: -; J gene: TRBJ1-2; V gene: TRBV5-8; clone size: once
CDR3 protein: CASSLSAGHEQYF; CDR3 DNA: TGTGCCAGCAGTTTATCGGCAGGACACGAGCAGTACTTC; D gene: -; J gene: TRBJ2-7; V gene: TRBV28; clone size: -
CDR3 protein: CASSSQAESGYTGELFF; CDR3 DNA: TGTGCCAGCAGCTCCCAAGCAGAGTCGGGTTACACCGGGGAGCTGTTTTTT; D gene: -; J gene: TRBJ2-2; V gene: TRBV5-6; clone size: -
CDR3 protein: CASTRTSGGRYNEQFF; CDR3 DNA: TGTGCCAGCACCAGGACTAGCGGGGGGCGTTACAATGAGCAGTTCTTC; D gene: TRBD2; J gene: TRBJ2-1; V gene: TRBV11-2; clone size: -
CDR3 protein: CASSLDSRTIYF; CDR3 DNA: TGTGCCAGCAGCTTAGACAGCCGCACCATATATTTT; D gene: -; J gene: TRBJ1-3; V gene: TRBV7-9; clone size: -
CDR3 protein: CATHLAEAFF; CDR3 DNA: TGTGCCACCCACCTGGCTGAAGCTTTCTTT; D gene: -; J gene: TRBJ1-1; V gene: TRBV7-9; clone size: -
CDR3 protein: CASSPGSGDSSYEQYF; CDR3 DNA: TGTGCCAGCAGTCCCGGGTCAGGGGACAGCTCCTACGAGCAGTACTTC; D gene: TRBD1; J gene: TRBJ2-7; V gene: TRBV7-6; clone size: -
CDR3 protein: CASSLLGVNTEAFF; CDR3 DNA: TGTGCCAGCAGCCTACTCGGGGTGAACACTGAAGCTTTCTTT; D gene: -; J gene: TRBJ1-1; V gene: TRBV7-9; clone size: -
CDR3 protein: CASRNTGSGTNGELFF; CDR3 DNA: TGTGCCAGCAGGAACACAGGGTCGGGTACGAACGGGGAGCTGTTTTTT; D gene: -; J gene: TRBJ2-2; V gene: TRBV7-9; clone size: -
CDR3 protein: CASSPVGGAYEQYF; CDR3 DNA: TGCGCCAGCAGCCCCGTGGGGGGGGCCTACGAGCAGTACTTC; D gene: TRBD2; J gene: TRBJ2-7; V gene: TRBV4-1; clone size: -
CDR3 protein: CASTPSAGPVSYNEQFF; CDR3 DNA: TGTGCCAGCACCCCGTCAGCGGGACCCGTCTCCTACAATGAGCAGTTCTTC; D gene: TRBD2; J gene: TRBJ2-1; V gene: TRBV7-9; clone size: -
CDR3 protein: CAISEKRGAATDTQYF; CDR3 DNA: TGTGCCATCAGTGAGAAGCGGGGGGCAGCCACAGATACGCAGTATTTT; D gene: TRBD2; J gene: TRBJ2-3; V gene: TRBV10-3; clone size: -